Listed below are T cell receptor beta chains from one sample, sequenced in a study of beta chain features in type 1 diabetes. This table comes from immunoSEQ multiplex PCR, and its TCRdb copy is limited to in-frame clones, with some not included. Of some 370,000 clones listed, over 9% are singletons. Sample: central memory CD4+ T cells from blood. These receptors originate from a man aged 30 to 45 with type 1 diabetes. Both conserved end residues are part of each CDR3. D genes are given only for firm matches. Size tells how often a clone was seen (once, few, many) or the class of an expanded clone, and some rows leave it out.

clone_size: few; d_call: TRBD1; j_call: TRBJ2-7; v_call: TRBV18; cdr3_length: 14; cdr3_aa: CASSQAGQGYEQYF; cdr3_nt: TGTGCCAGCTCCCAGGCGGGACAGGGTTACGAGCAGTACTTC
clone_size: -; d_call: TRBD2; j_call: TRBJ2-3; v_call: TRBV4-2; cdr3_length: 17; cdr3_aa: CASSQDREAGVRDTQYF; cdr3_nt: TGTGCCAGCAGCCAAGATCGGGAAGCGGGAGTACGGGATACGCAGTATTTT
clone_size: few; d_call: TRBD1; j_call: TRBJ1-1; v_call: TRBV7-2; cdr3_length: 15; cdr3_aa: CASSLYTGGATEAFF; cdr3_nt: TGTGCCAGCAGCTTATACACAGGGGGCGCCACTGAAGCTTTCTTT
clone_size: few; d_call: -; j_call: TRBJ2-2; v_call: TRBV10-3; cdr3_length: 11; cdr3_aa: CASRQNGELFF; cdr3_nt: TGTGCCAGCAGGCAAAACGGGGAGCTGTTTTTT
clone_size: -; d_call: TRBD2; j_call: TRBJ2-7; v_call: TRBV6-5; cdr3_length: 14; cdr3_aa: CAISWTSVTYEQYF; cdr3_nt: TGTGCCATCAGCTGGACTAGCGTAACCTACGAGCAGTACTTC
clone_size: few; d_call: TRBD1; j_call: TRBJ1-1; v_call: TRBV13; cdr3_length: 14; cdr3_aa: CASSRGQGRTEAFF; cdr3_nt: TGTGCCAGCAGCCGGGGACAGGGCCGAACTGAAGCTTTCTTT
clone_size: many; d_call: -; j_call: TRBJ2-7; v_call: TRBV14; cdr3_length: 14; cdr3_aa: CASSSFVGSYEQYF; cdr3_nt: TGTGCCAGCAGCTCGTTTGTGGGTTCCTACGAGCAGTACTTC
clone_size: few; d_call: -; j_call: TRBJ1-6; v_call: TRBV30; cdr3_length: 15; cdr3_aa: CAWRDGTVLNSPLHF; cdr3_nt: TGTGCCTGGAGGGACGGGACGGTTCTTAATTCACCCCTCCACTTT
clone_size: few; d_call: -; j_call: TRBJ1-4; v_call: TRBV13; cdr3_length: 15; cdr3_aa: CASSLLKGVREKLFF; cdr3_nt: TGTGCCAGCAGCTTATTAAAGGGGGTGCGGGAAAAACTGTTTTTT
clone_size: -; d_call: -; j_call: TRBJ1-5; v_call: TRBV28; cdr3_length: 15; cdr3_aa: CASSTTGTTYQPQHF; cdr3_nt: TGTGCCAGCAGTACTACAGGGACCACCTATCAGCCCCAGCATTTT
clone_size: few; d_call: TRBD1; j_call: TRBJ2-1; v_call: TRBV9; cdr3_length: 14; cdr3_aa: CASSAGQGYNEQFF; cdr3_nt: TGTGCCAGCAGCGCGGGACAGGGTTACAATGAGCAGTTCTTC
clone_size: many; d_call: TRBD1; j_call: TRBJ1-4; v_call: TRBV28; cdr3_length: 15; cdr3_aa: CASSRPGTGDEKLFF; cdr3_nt: TGTGCCAGCAGTCGTCCCGGGACAGGGGATGAAAAACTGTTTTTT
clone_size: many; d_call: -; j_call: TRBJ2-2; v_call: TRBV19; cdr3_length: 14; cdr3_aa: CASSTGGSTGELFF; cdr3_nt: TGTGCCAGTAGTACAGGGGGGAGCACCGGGGAGCTGTTTTTT
clone_size: few; d_call: -; j_call: TRBJ2-5; v_call: TRBV5-8; cdr3_length: 14; cdr3_aa: CASTTAGVGETQYF; cdr3_nt: TGTGCCAGCACCACAGCAGGTGTAGGAGAGACCCAGTACTTC
clone_size: few; d_call: -; j_call: TRBJ2-7; v_call: TRBV7-2; cdr3_length: 15; cdr3_aa: CASSFGSGKAYEQYF; cdr3_nt: TGTGCCAGCAGCTTTGGGTCAGGGAAGGCCTACGAGCAGTACTTC
clone_size: -; d_call: -; j_call: TRBJ2-5; v_call: TRBV6-1; cdr3_length: 13; cdr3_aa: CASSVIRGQTQYF; cdr3_nt: TGTGCCAGCAGTGTCATCAGGGGACAGACCCAGTACTTC
clone_size: few; d_call: -; j_call: TRBJ1-2; v_call: TRBV28; cdr3_length: 13; cdr3_aa: CASSPDSFYGYTF; cdr3_nt: TGTGCCAGCAGCCCCGACAGCTTCTATGGCTACACCTTC
clone_size: -; d_call: TRBD2; j_call: TRBJ2-3; v_call: TRBV5-4; cdr3_length: 17; cdr3_aa: CASRPGTSGRATDTQYF; cdr3_nt: TGTGCCAGCCGTCCCGGGACTAGCGGGAGGGCCACAGATACGCAGTATTTT
clone_size: -; d_call: -; j_call: TRBJ2-2; v_call: TRBV4-1; cdr3_length: 15; cdr3_aa: CASSQGDGPTGELFF; cdr3_nt: TGCGCCAGCAGCCAAGGGGACGGCCCAACCGGGGAGCTGTTTTTT
clone_size: -; d_call: -; j_call: TRBJ2-3; v_call: TRBV11-2; cdr3_length: 13; cdr3_aa: CASSFRGTDTQYF; cdr3_nt: TGTGCCAGCAGCTTCAGGGGCACAGATACGCAGTATTTT
clone_size: -; d_call: TRBD1; j_call: TRBJ2-1; v_call: TRBV2; cdr3_length: 13; cdr3_aa: CASRMTGFNEQFF; cdr3_nt: TGTGCCAGCAGGATGACAGGGTTCAATGAGCAGTTCTTC
clone_size: -; d_call: TRBD2; j_call: TRBJ2-3; v_call: TRBV27; cdr3_length: 15; cdr3_aa: CASSGGRGGTDTQYF; cdr3_nt: TGTGCCAGCAGTGGGGGGAGGGGTGGGACAGATACGCAGTATTTT
clone_size: many; d_call: -; j_call: TRBJ1-4; v_call: TRBV4-1; cdr3_length: 15; cdr3_aa: CASSQGGGKDEKLFF; cdr3_nt: TGCGCCAGCAGCCAAGGCGGCGGGAAAGATGAAAAACTGTTTTTT
clone_size: -; d_call: TRBD2; j_call: TRBJ2-7; v_call: TRBV6-1; cdr3_length: 15; cdr3_aa: CASYSWLAGVYEQYF; cdr3_nt: TGTGCCAGCTATTCCTGGCTAGCGGGAGTGTACGAGCAGTACTTC
clone_size: -; d_call: -; j_call: TRBJ1-5; v_call: TRBV5-4; cdr3_length: 15; cdr3_aa: CASSQEGNGNQPQHF; cdr3_nt: TGTGCCAGCAGCCAAGAAGGAAACGGAAATCAGCCCCAGCATTTT
clone_size: -; d_call: -; j_call: TRBJ2-5; v_call: TRBV30; cdr3_length: 13; cdr3_aa: CAWSPPLVETQYF; cdr3_nt: TGTGCCTGGAGTCCCCCTCTAGTAGAGACCCAGTACTTC
clone_size: -; d_call: TRBD2; j_call: TRBJ2-1; v_call: TRBV7-2; cdr3_length: 16; cdr3_aa: CASRARTSGFQNEQFF; cdr3_nt: TGTGCCAGCAGGGCAAGGACTAGCGGGTTTCAGAATGAGCAGTTCTTC
clone_size: -; d_call: -; j_call: TRBJ1-2; v_call: TRBV4-2; cdr3_length: 16; cdr3_aa: CASSQDAGQTGYGYTF; cdr3_nt: TGTGCCAGCAGCCAAGATGCAGGCCAGACGGGCTATGGCTACACCTTC
clone_size: few; d_call: -; j_call: TRBJ2-1; v_call: TRBV7-9; cdr3_length: 12; cdr3_aa: CASSFTSNEQFF; cdr3_nt: TGTGCCAGCAGCTTTACGAGCAATGAGCAGTTCTTC
clone_size: -; d_call: -; j_call: TRBJ2-5; v_call: TRBV18; cdr3_length: 14; cdr3_aa: CASSPRGAQETQYF; cdr3_nt: TGTGCCAGCTCACCCCGGGGAGCTCAAGAGACCCAGTACTTC
clone_size: -; d_call: -; j_call: TRBJ2-3; v_call: TRBV4-1; cdr3_length: 14; cdr3_aa: CASSQLGSTDTQYF; cdr3_nt: TGCGCCAGCAGCCAATTAGGCAGCACAGATACGCAGTATTTT
clone_size: few; d_call: -; j_call: TRBJ1-5; v_call: TRBV7-8; cdr3_length: 17; cdr3_aa: CASSSRGPSGANQPQHF; cdr3_nt: TGTGCCAGCAGCTCTCGAGGGCCGTCAGGGGCCAATCAGCCCCAGCATTTT
clone_size: -; d_call: -; j_call: TRBJ1-1; v_call: TRBV28; cdr3_length: 14; cdr3_aa: CASSLPSTGTEAFF; cdr3_nt: TGTGCCAGCAGTTTGCCCTCCACCGGGACTGAAGCTTTCTTT
clone_size: many; d_call: -; j_call: TRBJ2-7; v_call: TRBV7-9; cdr3_length: 12; cdr3_aa: CASSPLVGEQYF; cdr3_nt: TGTGCCAGCAGCCCCCTGGTGGGCGAGCAGTACTTC
clone_size: -; d_call: -; j_call: TRBJ1-2; v_call: TRBV4-2; cdr3_length: 13; cdr3_aa: CASSLPEIGGYTF; cdr3_nt: TGTGCCAGCAGCTTGCCCGAGATCGGGGGCTACACCTTC
clone_size: few; d_call: TRBD1; j_call: TRBJ2-7; v_call: TRBV28; cdr3_length: 14; cdr3_aa: CASSTAGGPFEQYF; cdr3_nt: TGTGCCAGCAGTACCGCAGGGGGCCCCTTCGAGCAGTACTTC
clone_size: few; d_call: TRBD2; j_call: TRBJ2-7; v_call: TRBV7-3; cdr3_length: 13; cdr3_aa: CASSLTSDNEQYF; cdr3_nt: TGTGCCAGCAGCTTGACTAGCGACAACGAGCAGTACTTC
clone_size: -; d_call: -; j_call: TRBJ2-7; v_call: TRBV6-5; cdr3_length: 14; cdr3_aa: CASSYRQSHYEQYF; cdr3_nt: TGTGCCAGCAGTTACCGCCAGAGCCACTACGAGCAGTACTTC
clone_size: -; d_call: -; j_call: TRBJ1-1; v_call: TRBV7-8; cdr3_length: 15; cdr3_aa: CASSFRSGSNTEAFF; cdr3_nt: TGTGCCAGCAGCTTTAGGTCGGGGTCGAACACTGAAGCTTTCTTT
clone_size: few; d_call: -; j_call: TRBJ1-3; v_call: TRBV7-9; cdr3_length: 12; cdr3_aa: CATSYSGNTIYF; cdr3_nt: TGTGCCACCAGTTACTCTGGAAACACCATATATTTT
clone_size: few; d_call: -; j_call: TRBJ2-3; v_call: TRBV29-1; cdr3_length: 10; cdr3_aa: CSGEQDTQYF; cdr3_nt: TGCAGTGGGGAGCAAGATACGCAGTATTTT
clone_size: few; d_call: -; j_call: TRBJ1-3; v_call: TRBV5-1; cdr3_length: 15; cdr3_aa: CASRLEGYSGNTIYF; cdr3_nt: TGCGCCAGCAGGTTGGAGGGGTACTCTGGAAACACCATATATTTT
clone_size: -; d_call: TRBD2; j_call: TRBJ2-3; v_call: TRBV6-5; cdr3_length: 13; cdr3_aa: CASRPGLADTQYF; cdr3_nt: TGTGCCAGCAGGCCAGGACTAGCAGATACGCAGTATTTT
clone_size: many; d_call: -; j_call: TRBJ2-5; v_call: TRBV5-4; cdr3_length: 14; cdr3_aa: CASSLDGIQETQYF; cdr3_nt: TGTGCCAGCAGCTTGGACGGGATCCAAGAGACCCAGTACTTC
clone_size: -; d_call: TRBD2; j_call: TRBJ2-7; v_call: TRBV7-2; cdr3_length: 17; cdr3_aa: CASSRGGASGRGAEQYF; cdr3_nt: TGTGCCAGCAGTCGCGGGGGGGCTAGCGGGAGAGGGGCCGAGCAGTACTTC
clone_size: -; d_call: -; j_call: TRBJ2-1; v_call: TRBV11-2; cdr3_length: 18; cdr3_aa: CASSLDQGGSSRPNEQFF; cdr3_nt: TGTGCCAGCAGCTTAGATCAGGGAGGTTCAAGCAGGCCCAATGAGCAGTTCTTC
clone_size: few; d_call: -; j_call: TRBJ2-1; v_call: TRBV7-2; cdr3_length: 11; cdr3_aa: CASSPGGEQFF; cdr3_nt: TGTGCCAGCAGCCCTGGGGGTGAGCAGTTCTTC
clone_size: -; d_call: -; j_call: TRBJ1-1; v_call: TRBV7-9; cdr3_length: 16; cdr3_aa: CASSLEFGSRNTEAFF; cdr3_nt: TGTGCCAGCAGCTTAGAATTTGGCAGCAGGAACACTGAAGCTTTCTTT
clone_size: few; d_call: -; j_call: TRBJ2-3; v_call: TRBV7-6; cdr3_length: 13; cdr3_aa: CASSLGVTDTQYF; cdr3_nt: TGTGCCAGCAGCTTAGGCGTCACAGATACGCAGTATTTT
clone_size: few; d_call: TRBD1; j_call: TRBJ2-3; v_call: TRBV6-4; cdr3_length: 17; cdr3_aa: CASSEGYRTGSADTQYF; cdr3_nt: TGTGCCAGCAGTGAGGGATACAGGACAGGGTCTGCAGATACGCAGTATTTT
clone_size: few; d_call: TRBD1; j_call: TRBJ1-1; v_call: TRBV11-2; cdr3_length: 19; cdr3_aa: CASSLTPGRRGRQGTEAFF; cdr3_nt: TGTGCCAGCAGCTTAACCCCAGGGCGCAGGGGGCGTCAGGGCACTGAAGCTTTCTTT
clone_size: few; d_call: -; j_call: TRBJ1-3; v_call: TRBV30; cdr3_length: 11; cdr3_aa: CAWQYGNTIYF; cdr3_nt: TGTGCCTGGCAGTATGGAAACACCATATATTTT
clone_size: -; d_call: -; j_call: TRBJ1-2; v_call: TRBV7-2; cdr3_length: 11; cdr3_aa: CASSLEGFYTF; cdr3_nt: TGTGCCAGCAGCTTGGAGGGCTTCTACACCTTC
clone_size: few; d_call: -; j_call: TRBJ2-1; v_call: TRBV7-2; cdr3_length: 18; cdr3_aa: CASSLGAAGTSSYNEQFF; cdr3_nt: TGTGCCAGCAGCTTAGGGGCAGCGGGCACGAGCTCCTACAATGAGCAGTTCTTC
clone_size: few; d_call: -; j_call: TRBJ2-1; v_call: TRBV28; cdr3_length: 13; cdr3_aa: CASSFMNDNEQFF; cdr3_nt: TGTGCCAGCAGTTTTATGAACGACAATGAGCAGTTCTTC
clone_size: few; d_call: -; j_call: TRBJ2-3; v_call: TRBV18; cdr3_length: 16; cdr3_aa: CASSPPGAGAADTQYF; cdr3_nt: TGTGCCAGCTCACCACCGGGGGCGGGAGCGGCAGATACGCAGTATTTT
clone_size: few; d_call: -; j_call: TRBJ2-1; v_call: TRBV28; cdr3_length: 16; cdr3_aa: CASSLRVGGRNDEQFF; cdr3_nt: TGTGCCAGCAGTTTACGGGTGGGGGGCAGGAACGATGAGCAGTTCTTC
clone_size: -; d_call: -; j_call: TRBJ1-2; v_call: TRBV7-9; cdr3_length: 15; cdr3_aa: CASSPGTGLGYGYTF; cdr3_nt: TGTGCCAGCAGCCCAGGAACAGGGCTCGGCTATGGCTACACCTTC
clone_size: few; d_call: -; j_call: TRBJ1-1; v_call: TRBV29-1; cdr3_length: 11; cdr3_aa: CSAQMTAEAFF; cdr3_nt: TGCAGCGCCCAGATGACGGCTGAAGCTTTCTTT
clone_size: few; d_call: -; j_call: TRBJ2-4; v_call: TRBV6-4; cdr3_length: 13; cdr3_aa: CASSATVKNIQYF; cdr3_nt: TGTGCCAGCAGTGCGACAGTCAAAAACATTCAGTACTTC